This is a list of T cell receptor beta chains from one sample in a study of OX40 agonist ivuxolimab in advanced cancers. The assay was immunoSEQ multiplex PCR, and TCRdb's table has in-frame clones only and misses some. The data hold fewer than 85,000 clones, with 80% to 90% observed a single time. Here the sequenced sample was CD4+ or CD8+ T cells sorted from blood, taken in a trial of the OX40 agonist ivuxolimab. The receptor source for this set is an adult with an advanced solid tumor such as melanoma, head and neck, liver or kidney cancer. Both conserved end residues are part of each CDR3. The D gene is left open where the match is weak. Expanded clones are given a class, and other clones once, few, many or no size at all.

>once|TRBJ2-5|TRBV11-2|TRBD2
CASSLLAVSYQETQYF
TGTGCCAGCAGCTTGCTAGCGGTTTCTTACCAAGAGACCCAGTACTTC
>-|TRBJ2-1|TRBV29-1|-
CSGGGYNEQFF
TGCAGCGGAGGGGGCTACAATGAGCAGTTCTTC
>-|TRBJ2-6|TRBV12-5|-
CASGLVPGANVLTF
TGTGCTAGTGGTTTGGTCCCTGGGGCCAACGTCCTGACTTTC
>-|TRBJ2-4|TRBV4-1|TRBD2
CASSQEGGSMRGVAKNIQYF
TGCGCCAGCAGCCAAGAGGGAGGAAGCATGCGGGGGGTAGCCAAAAACATTCAGTACTTC
>-|TRBJ2-5|TRBV28|TRBD2
CASRPSSGGAGGTQYF
TGTGCCAGCAGGCCCTCTAGCGGGGGGGCCGGCGGGACCCAGTACTTC
>-|TRBJ2-5|TRBV5-1|-
CASSPGSGARKETQYF
TGCGCCAGCAGCCCGGGCTCAGGGGCGAGGAAAGAGACCCAGTACTTC
>-|TRBJ2-3|TRBV6-6|-
CASSSGRARTDTQYF
TGTGCCAGCAGTTCTGGGCGGGCTCGCACAGATACGCAGTATTTT
>once|TRBJ2-1|TRBV11-2|-
CASSPRLAYNEQFF
TGTGCCAGCAGCCCGAGATTGGCTTACAATGAGCAGTTCTTC
>-|TRBJ1-4|TRBV5-5|-
CASSLGRWGNEKLFF
TGTGCCAGCAGCTTGGGACGGTGGGGGAATGAAAAACTGTTTTTT
>-|TRBJ1-2|TRBV7-2|-
CASSPGGSGYTF
TGTGCCAGCAGCCCCGGGGGGTCCGGCTACACCTTC
>-|TRBJ2-7|TRBV28|-
CASSPQTGSTYEQYF
TGTGCCAGCAGTCCCCAGACAGGAAGTACCTACGAGCAGTACTTC
>-|TRBJ2-7|TRBV30|TRBD2
CAWSLRIGRVPYEQYF
TGTGCCTGGAGCCTCCGAATCGGGAGGGTTCCCTACGAGCAGTACTTC
>few|TRBJ2-6|TRBV4-3|-
CASGRAGANVLTF
TGCGCCAGCGGCCGAGCTGGGGCCAACGTCCTGACTTTC
>-|TRBJ2-7|TRBV18|TRBD2
CASSPPGLGFYEQYF
TGTGCCAGCTCACCCCCGGGACTAGGGTTCTACGAGCAGTACTTC
>-|TRBJ2-3|TRBV5-1|-
CASSTSSTDTQYF
TGCGCCAGCAGCACGTCTAGCACAGATACGCAGTATTTT
>-|TRBJ1-5|TRBV10-3|-
CAISEGQGPVAQHF
TGTGCCATCAGTGAGGGGCAGGGCCCGGTAGCCCAGCATTTT
>-|TRBJ1-1|TRBV27|-
CASSLTVYTEAFF
TGTGCCAGCAGTTTGACAGTATACACTGAAGCTTTCTTT
>once|TRBJ1-1|TRBV11-3|-
CASSLVDGTNTEAFF
TGTGCCAGCAGCTTAGTCGACGGGACGAACACTGAAGCTTTCTTT
>-|TRBJ2-5|TRBV6-6|TRBD2
CASRGLANRETQYF
TGTGCCAGCAGGGGACTAGCGAATAGAGAGACCCAGTACTTC
>-|TRBJ2-3|TRBV28|-
CASSLAGETTDTQYF
TGTGCCAGCAGTTTGGCAGGGGAAACCACAGATACGCAGTATTTT
>once|TRBJ1-1|TRBV28|TRBD1
CASSLSGGANTEAFF
TGTGCCAGCAGTTTATCAGGGGGAGCGAACACTGAAGCTTTCTTT
>-|TRBJ2-7|TRBV28|TRBD1
CASLDIGTGLYEQYF
TGTGCCAGCCTCGATATTGGGACAGGTCTCTACGAGCAGTACTTC
>-|TRBJ2-1|TRBV5-1|-
CASSPGPLDEQFF
TGCGCCAGCAGCCCTGGGCCTTTGGATGAGCAGTTCTTC